Below are 32 T cell receptor beta chains sequenced from a single sample in a study of response to subunit inactivated influenza vaccine. Using its own MiXCR run on the RT-PCR reads, TCRdb lists one record per CDR3 protein. The data show about 570,000 distinct CDR3 sequences, approximately 10% seen once. These data were also reused for a study on T cells expressing NK-cell markers. In that study: With UMIs, 5'RACE template switching was used to make TCR beta cDNA.

The starting material was PBMCs from blood, obtained on the day of vaccination. Receptors were obtained from a man aged 50 or older who received an inactivated influenza vaccine.

The gene calls are TRBV28 and TRBJ2-3; TRBD2 matches 8 bases. Trimming at V came to 7 bases and at J to 5 bases, leaving 5 bases not matched to a gene. From germline, CDR1 is MDHEN and CDR2 SYDVKM. The CDR3 covers 13 residues. The CDR3 DNA follows: TGTGCCAGCACCCACGGGAGGGTAGATACGCAGTATTTT. Protein product: CASTHGRVDTQYF.

In this sample, this clonotype turned up many times. The chain is built from TRBV5-1 and TRBJ2-7; possibly TRBD1 or TRBD2 for D (5 bases each). The CDR3 is made up of 14 amino acids. CDR1 and CDR2 from the germline V gene are SGHRS and YFSETQ. V was pared by 4 bases and J by 2 bases, with 13 bases between. The CDR3 DNA is TGCGCCAGCAGCCTATCCGGGACCGCCTACGAGCAGTACTTC. As protein: CASSLSGTAYEQYF.

There are a few counts of this clonotype. This sequence may be a read error, since a much larger clone differs from it by one base. The chain combines TRBV7-2 with TRBJ2-1; D call uncertain. With 5 bases removed from V and 6 bases from J, the gap between germline ends came to 8 bases. Germline CDR1 is SGHTA and CDR2 is FQGNSA. CDR3 size: 12 residues. The CDR3 reads CASSPNFNEQFF. In DNA, the CDR3 is TGTGCCAGCAGCCCAAACTTCAATGAGCAGTTCTTC.

CDR3 amino acids: CASSLLERGLSTDTQYF. The CDR3 bases are TGTGCCAGCAGCTTATTGGAACGGGGGCTGAGCACAGATACGCAGTATTTT. The V gene is TRBV7-2, the J gene TRBJ2-3; either TRBD1 or TRBD2 may fit D (6 bases each). Germline V gene lookup returns CDR1 SGHTA and CDR2 FQGNSA. The length of the CDR3 is 17 residues. The V end was cut by 2 bases, the J end by 0 bases, with 15 bases between.

This clonotype was recorded at least ten times. The rearrangement uses TRBV7-9 and TRBJ2-1; unclear D gene. Germline CDR1 and CDR2: SEHNR and FQNEAQ (reference sequence). Trimming removed 6 bases at V and 6 bases at J, with 12 bases between. The CDR3 runs to 13 residues. CDR3 sequence (DNA): TGTGCCAGCAGTCTTAGTTCCACCAATGAGCAGTTCTTC. Its translation: CASSLSSTNEQFF.

This clonotype has just a few counts. The V and J genes are TRBV12-3 or TRBV12-4 and TRBJ1-3; D not certain. The CDR3 is made up of 15 amino acids. V was cut by 7 bases and J by 4 bases, with 17 bases left in between. CDR3 amino acids: CASISSAEGGNTIYF. As DNA, the CDR3 is TGTGCCAGCATCTCGTCGGCGGAGGGAGGAAACACCATATATTTT.

This clonotype has just a few counts. This chain uses TRBV29-1 with TRBJ1-2, with TRBD1 as a possible D gene (6 bases). V was cut by 4 bases and J by 5 bases, with 14 bases left in between. Germline V gene lookup returns CDR1 SQVTM and CDR2 ANQGSEA. The CDR3 sequence is 13 residues long. CDR3: CSVGEGVRYGYTF. CDR3 nucleotide sequence: TGCAGCGTTGGTGAGGGGGTTCGGTATGGCTACACCTTC.

The V gene is TRBV29-1, the J gene TRBJ2-2; tentative D call: TRBD1 (5 bases). Per germline, CDR1 SQVTM and CDR2 ANQGSEA. Trimming cost V 4 bases and J 6 bases, with 15 bases left between them. The CDR3 totals 14 residues. CDR3 protein: CSVGQFPLAGELFF. CDR3 nucleotide sequence: TGCAGCGTTGGACAGTTTCCCCTCGCCGGGGAGCTGTTTTTT.

This clonotype appeared a few times. The chain links TRBV7-8 to TRBJ2-1, with a weak D call TRBD1 (5 bases). The V gene lost 7 bases and the J gene lost 8 bases, with 15 bases spanning the gap. The CDR3 spans 13 residues. The germline CDR1 and CDR2 sequences are SGHVS and FQNEAQ. The chain's CDR3 is CASTPPGFDEQFF. The CDR3, as DNA: TGTGCCAGCACTCCTCCAGGGTTTGATGAGCAGTTCTTC.

The table lists this clonotype with a few counts. J is TRBJ2-7 and V is TRBV7-3; D is perhaps TRBD2 (5 bases). The CDR3 totals 15 residues. The germline CDR1 and CDR2 sequences are SGHTA and FQGTGA. The V end was cut by 2 bases, the J end by 2 bases, with 13 bases between. CDR3 sequence: CASSLGPAETYEQYF. The CDR3 nucleotides are TGTGCCAGCAGCTTAGGTCCAGCGGAGACCTACGAGCAGTACTTC. The full variable domain, with the rest looked up from reference TRBV7-3 and TRBJ2-7, is GAGVSQTPSNKVTEKGKYVELRCDPISGHTALYWYRQSLGQGPEFLIYFQGTGAADDSGLPNDRFFAVRPEGSVSTLKIQRTERGDSAVYLCASSLGPAETYEQYFGPGTRLTVT.

This clonotype was counted only a few times. V is TRBV6-2 or TRBV6-3 and J is TRBJ2-7; D uncertain. The CDR3 sequence is 13 residues long. V lost 3 bases to trimming and J lost 4 bases, with 10 bases between them. CDR1 is MNHEY and CDR2 is SVGEGT in the germline V gene. The CDR3, as DNA: TGTGCCAGCAGTTATGCTCATGAGTACGAGCAGTACTTC. This translates into CASSYAHEYEQYF.

The table lists this clonotype with a few counts. The CDR3 sequence is CASSLAGERNSPLHF. CDR3 sequence (DNA): TGCGCCAGCAGCTTGGCCGGGGAACGGAATTCACCCCTCCACTTT. The chain uses TRBV5-1 and TRBJ1-6; no clear D. The germline V gene encodes CDR1 SGHRS and CDR2 YFSETQ. The CDR3 spans 15 residues. V lost 0 bases and J 7 bases, leaving 11 bases between the germline ends.

This clonotype was observed a handful of times. The CDR3 loop reads CAISEAGQASTDTQYF. CDR3 nucleotides: TGTGCCATCAGTGAAGCCGGACAGGCTAGCACAGATACGCAGTATTTT. The chain has TRBV10-3 and TRBJ2-3; 7 bases align to TRBD1. V trimming: 3 bases; J trimming: 0 bases; junction bases outside the gene matches: 6. The length of the CDR3 is 16 residues. Germline values: CDR1 ENHRY, CDR2 SYGVKD.

This clonotype came up a few times. The CDR3 DNA is TGCGCCAGCAGCCCAGGCCGTGGGGAAGGTGAGCAGTTCTTC. This encodes CASSPGRGEGEQFF. This chain connects TRBV5-1 to TRBJ2-1; D gene unclear. V was trimmed by 4 bases and J by 9 bases, leaving 17 bases between them. Per germline, CDR1 SGHRS and CDR2 YFSETQ. This CDR3 is built from 14 residues.

This clonotype was observed at least ten times. V and J are TRBV20-1 and TRBJ1-5, with D perhaps matching TRBD1 (6 bases). The V gene's germline CDR1 is DFQATT and CDR2 SNEGSKA (reference sequence). The V and J ends lost 6 bases and 0 bases respectively, with 12 bases between them. This CDR3 is built from 14 residues. The CDR3 DNA sequence: TGCAGTGCAGGAGGACAGTATAGCAATCAGCCCCAGCATTTT. Its protein product is CSAGGQYSNQPQHF.

The chain combines TRBV20-1 with TRBJ1-1, with D perhaps matching TRBD1 (5 bases). Per the germline V gene, CDR1 is DFQATT and CDR2 is SNEGSKA (reference sequence). V gave up 3 bases and J gave up 1 base, with 12 bases separating them. The CDR3 loop spans 14 amino acids. CDR3 region: CSASRAGPNTEAFF. As DNA, the CDR3 is TGCAGTGCTAGTAGGGCAGGGCCGAACACTGAAGCTTTCTTT.

This chain uses TRBV29-1 with TRBJ2-2, with a possible D match to TRBD2 (6 bases). CDR1 is SQVTM, CDR2 ANQGSEA, per germline. V was pared by 4 bases and J by 1 base, with 7 bases between. This CDR3 has 13 residues. CDR3 bases: TGCAGCGTTGGGCGGGAGAACACCGGGGAGCTGTTTTTT. It is translated as CSVGRENTGELFF.

The chain links TRBV11-2 to TRBJ1-2; no clear D gene. CDR1 SGHAT and CDR2 FQNNGV come from the germline V gene. CDR3 size: 13 residues. V was clipped by 1 base and J by 6 bases, with 9 bases between them. The CDR3 region is CASSLGPSHGYTF. The CDR3 DNA reads TGTGCCAGCAGCTTAGGACCAAGCCATGGCTACACCTTC.

CDR3 protein: CASSFPGKEQFF. Written as DNA, the CDR3 is TGTGCCAGCAGTTTTCCCGGAAAGGAGCAGTTCTTC. The chain uses TRBV27 and TRBJ2-1; D is undetermined. CDR1 MNHEY and CDR2 SMNVEV come from the germline V gene (reference sequence). The CDR3 runs to 12 residues. V was pared by 3 bases and J by 10 bases, with 10 bases between.

The chain has TRBV7-8 and TRBJ2-5; 14 bases fit TRBD2. The CDR3 covers 16 residues. Per germline, CDR1 SGHVS and CDR2 FQNEAQ. V was clipped by 1 base and J by 5 bases; unmatched bases: 3. The CDR3 DNA reads as TGTGCCAGCAGCTTAGGACTAGCGGGGGGGCGGGAGACCCAGTACTTC. Its protein is CASSLGLAGGRETQYF.

The chain links TRBV20-1 to TRBJ2-1; 8 bases line up with TRBD1. The CDR3 runs to 15 residues. V was clipped by 6 bases and J by 1 base; unmatched bases: 8. Germline CDR1 is DFQATT and CDR2 is SNEGSKA (reference sequence). The CDR3 DNA sequence: TGCAGTGCGAAGGACAGGGCGGTATCCTACAATGAGCAGTTCTTC. This translates into CSAKDRAVSYNEQFF.

This rearrangement joins TRBV30 to TRBJ1-1; D possibly corresponds to TRBD1 (5 bases). Germline lookup yields CDR1 GTSNPN and CDR2 SVGIG (reference sequence). CDR3 length equals 15 residues. The V and J ends lost 3 bases and 4 bases respectively, with 18 bases between them. The CDR3 DNA sequence: TGTGCCTGGAGGGAACTCTCAGGGTGGGGCACTGAAGCTTTCTTT. As protein: CAWRELSGWGTEAFF.

The V gene is TRBV7-2, the J gene TRBJ2-3; the match to TRBD2 covers 10 bases. CDR1 and CDR2 from the germline V gene are SGHTA and FQGNSA. The J segment lost 6 bases and the V segment lost 6 bases, leaving 12 bases of the junction unmatched. The CDR3 runs to 16 residues. DNA for the CDR3: TGTGCCAGCAGTCGCGCACCGGCTAGCGGGGGTGATACGCAGTATTTT. The encoded protein is CASSRAPASGGDTQYF. The full variable domain, its missing parts supplied by reference TRBV7-2 and TRBJ2-3, is GAGVSQSPSNKVTEKGKDVELRCDPISGHTALYWYRQSLGQGLEFLIYFQGNSAPDKSGLPSDRFSAERTGGSVSTLTIQRTQQEDSAVYLCASSRAPASGGDTQYFGPGTRLTVL.

The chain carries TRBV27 and TRBJ1-2; no clear D gene. The CDR3 totals 13 residues. Trimming removed 5 bases from V and 4 bases from J, with 11 bases in between. Germline lookup yields CDR1 MNHEY and CDR2 SMNVEV (reference sequence). CDR3 nucleotides: TGTGCCAGCAGTGGGGATCCGGGCTATGGCTACACCTTC. It specifies CASSGDPGYGYTF.

This chain uses TRBV12-3 or TRBV12-4 with TRBJ1-3; D ambiguous. Trimming shortened V by 3 bases and J by 7 bases, and 1 base separated the two germline ends. This CDR3 spans 10 amino acids. The CDR3 nucleotides read TGTGCCAGCAGTTTGAACACCATATATTTT. As protein: CASSLNTIYF.

The V and J genes are TRBV30 and TRBJ1-5; tentatively, D is TRBD1 (6 bases). The CDR3 is made up of 13 amino acids. Germline lookup yields CDR1 GTSNPN and CDR2 SVGIG (reference sequence). The V gene lost 2 bases and the J gene lost 7 bases, with 12 bases spanning the gap. Written as DNA, the CDR3 is TGTGCCTGGAGTTCAGGGGCTGGGCAGCCCCAGCATTTT. It translates to CAWSSGAGQPQHF.

This clonotype was observed a few times. This chain joins TRBV11-2 and TRBJ2-4; 10 nucleotides line up with TRBD2. This CDR3 spans 19 amino acids. V was clipped by 1 base and J by 0 bases; unmatched bases: 9. Looked up from germline, CDR1 is SGHAT and CDR2 is FQNNGV. The CDR3 region has the DNA TGTGCCAGCAGCTTAGTAGCGGGGGGCCCTACCTTAGCCAAAAACATTCAGTACTTC. This codes for CASSLVAGGPTLAKNIQYF.

This clonotype was detected only a few times. CDR3 amino acids: CASSETRPGRISNQPQHF. The CDR3, as DNA: TGTGCCAGCAGTGAAACCCGACCCGGAAGAATTAGCAATCAGCCCCAGCATTTT. The chain couples TRBV2 to TRBJ1-5; D is unresolved. Germline CDR1 is SNHLY and CDR2 is FYNNEI. The length of the CDR3 is 18 residues. The germline V and J ends were trimmed by 2 bases and 0 bases, with 17 bases remaining between them.

V is TRBV24-1 and J is TRBJ2-1, with a possible D match to TRBD2 (5 bases). Trimming pared 3 bases from V and 8 bases from J, leaving 7 bases between. The CDR3 is 12 residues long. The germline gives CDR1 KGHDR, CDR2 SFDVKD. The CDR3 region is CATSDEGDEQFF. The CDR3 DNA reads as TGTGCCACCAGTGATGAGGGCGATGAGCAGTTCTTC.

This clonotype came up many times. This chain uses TRBV6-2 or TRBV6-3 with TRBJ2-7, with TRBD2 matching 10 bases. Germline CDR1 MNHEY, CDR2 SVGEGT. CDR3 size: 17 residues. V was pared by 4 bases and J by 0 bases, with 9 bases of the junction left unmatched. The CDR3 DNA sequence: TGTGCCAGCAGTTTCCGGATTAGCGGGAGGCTCTCCTACGAGCAGTACTTC. Amino acid sequence: CASSFRISGRLSYEQYF.

Ten or more counts support this clonotype. The chain links TRBV4-2 to TRBJ1-5; maybe TRBD1 (6 bases). Trimming left V 0 bases short and J 4 bases short, with 19 bases between. The CDR3 sequence is 18 residues long. Germline lookup yields CDR1 LGHNA and CDR2 YNFKEQ. The CDR3 nucleotides read TGTGCCAGCAGCCAAGATCTTTGGGGACACTTAGGGAATCAGCCCCAGCATTTT. Protein product: CASSQDLWGHLGNQPQHF.

There are a few counts of this clonotype. The rearrangement uses TRBV7-8 and TRBJ2-7; D possibly corresponds to TRBD2 (5 bases). Germline CDR1 reads SGHVS; CDR2 reads FQNEAQ. The CDR3 runs 17 residues. Trimming shortened V by 5 bases and J by 2 bases, and 22 bases separated the two germline ends. CDR3 amino acids: CASSPYEGLPSPYEQYF. The CDR3 DNA sequence: TGTGCCAGCAGCCCGTATGAGGGTCTCCCTTCCCCCTACGAGCAGTACTTC.